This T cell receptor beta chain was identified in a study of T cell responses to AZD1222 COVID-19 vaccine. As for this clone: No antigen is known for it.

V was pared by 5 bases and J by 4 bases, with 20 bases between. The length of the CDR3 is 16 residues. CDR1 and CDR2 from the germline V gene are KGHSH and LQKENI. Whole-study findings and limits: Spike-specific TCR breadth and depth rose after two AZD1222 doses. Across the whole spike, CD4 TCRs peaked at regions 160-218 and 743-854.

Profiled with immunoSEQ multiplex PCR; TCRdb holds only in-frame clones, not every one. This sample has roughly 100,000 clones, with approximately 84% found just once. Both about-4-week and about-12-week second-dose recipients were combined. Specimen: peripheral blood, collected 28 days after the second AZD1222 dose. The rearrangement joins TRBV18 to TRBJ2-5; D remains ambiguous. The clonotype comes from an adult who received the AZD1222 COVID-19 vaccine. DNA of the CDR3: TGTGCCAGCTCATCTACCCCGGACGCAAAAACAGAGACCCAGTACTTC. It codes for CASSSTPDAKTETQYF. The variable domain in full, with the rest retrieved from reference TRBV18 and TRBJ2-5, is NAGVMQNPRHLVRRRGQEARLRCSPMKGHSHVYWYRQLPEEGLKFMVYLQKENIIDESGMPKERFSAEFPKEGPSILRIQQVVRGDSAAYFCASSSTPDAKTETQYFGPGTRLLVL.